A selection of T cell receptor beta chains follows, all from one sample in a study of shared clonotypes between healthy human individuals. Using immunoSEQ multiplex PCR, the repertoire was profiled, and TCRdb retains in-frame clones only, with some absent. This table has 2.3 million or so clones, approximately 95% appearing once. Sequencing was performed on naive CD4+ T cells from PBMCs. All receptors derive from a man between 18 and 29 years old in good health. Some clones in this sample may be carry-over from other donors' samples. CDR3s include the opening cysteine and the closing phenylalanine or tryptophan. The D gene is left open where the match is weak. Some rows mark clone size as missing; the rest say once, few, many or name a class of expanded clone.

>TRBJ1-1|TRBD1|.|TRBV18
CASSRTGGEGTEAFF
TGTGCCAGCTCAAGAACAGGGGGCGAAGGCACTGAAGCTTTCTTT
>TRBJ2-1|.|.|TRBV4-1
CASSQDLTREYNEQFF
TGCGCCAGCAGCCAAGATCTGACTAGGGAATACAATGAGCAGTTCTTC
>TRBJ2-3|.|.|TRBV30
CAWGAGDTQYF
TGTGCCTGGGGGGCCGGGGATACGCAGTATTTT
>TRBJ2-1|TRBD2|.|TRBV18
CASSATSGVYNEQFF
TGTGCCAGCTCAGCTACTAGCGGGGTTTACAATGAGCAGTTCTTC
>TRBJ2-2|.|.|TRBV19
CASSIPGLNTGELFF
TGTGCCAGTAGCATTCCGGGACTGAACACCGGGGAGCTGTTTTTT
>TRBJ1-1|.|.|TRBV6-5
CASRERERNTEAFF
TGTGCCAGCAGAGAGAGGGAGAGGAACACTGAAGCTTTCTTT
>TRBJ2-5|.|.|TRBV6-5
CASSYSPSGAETQYF
TGTGCCAGCAGTTACTCGCCCTCTGGGGCAGAGACCCAGTACTTC
>TRBJ2-5|.|.|TRBV6-5
CASSRGPSETQYF
TGTGCCAGCAGTAGGGGCCCCTCAGAGACCCAGTACTTC
>TRBJ2-7|.|.|TRBV19
CASRDHITYEQYF
TGTGCCAGCCGGGATCATATAACCTACGAGCAGTACTTC
>TRBJ2-1|.|.|TRBV18
CASSPGGGRIYNEQFF
TGTGCCAGCTCACCAGGCGGAGGGAGGATTTACAATGAGCAGTTCTTC
>TRBJ2-1|TRBD2|.|TRBV5-1
CASSIGLAGLYNEQFF
TGCGCCAGCAGCATCGGACTAGCGGGACTTTACAATGAGCAGTTCTTC
>TRBJ1-3|.|.|TRBV30
CAWSVRLSSGNTIYF
TGTGCCTGGAGTGTACGGCTGAGCTCTGGAAACACCATATATTTT
>TRBJ1-2|.|.|TRBV7-2
CASSTSHEGSGAYGYTF
TGTGCCAGCAGCACAAGTCACGAAGGGTCAGGGGCCTATGGCTACACCTTC
>TRBJ2-2|.|.|TRBV6-5
CASSTGTNTGELFF
TGTGCCAGCTCGACAGGGACTAACACCGGGGAGCTGTTTTTT
>TRBJ2-2|TRBD2|.|TRBV5-1
CASRSTSGSSTGELFF
TGCGCCAGCAGGTCCACTAGCGGGAGTTCCACCGGGGAGCTGTTTTTT
>TRBJ2-2|.|.|TRBV9
CASSVGVSGYYTGELFF
TGTGCCAGCAGCGTAGGGGTTTCGGGTTATTACACCGGGGAGCTGTTTTTT
>TRBJ1-5|.|.|TRBV27
CASSSWTEYSNQPQHF
TGTGCCAGCAGTTCATGGACTGAATATAGCAATCAGCCCCAGCATTTT
>TRBJ2-2|.|.|TRBV30
CAWRGNTGELFF
TGTGCCTGGAGGGGGAACACCGGGGAGCTGTTTTTT
>TRBJ1-5|.|.|TRBV12-5
CASGLGRNQPQHF
TGTGCTAGTGGTTTGGGGCGGAATCAGCCCCAGCATTTT
>TRBJ2-7|TRBD1|.|TRBV29-1
CSLELRGPSYEQYF
TGCAGCCTTGAACTCAGGGGGCCCTCCTACGAGCAGTACTTC
>TRBJ1-2|TRBD1|.|TRBV4-2
CASSQDPPGTGRFWYGYTF
TGTGCCAGCAGCCAAGATCCCCCCGGGACAGGGCGCTTCTGGTATGGCTACACCTTC
>TRBJ1-1|TRBD1|.|TRBV9
CASSRTGGNPNTEAFF
TGTGCCAGCAGTCGTACAGGGGGAAACCCGAACACTGAAGCTTTCTTT
>TRBJ2-5|TRBD1|.|TRBV7-6
CASSLQGKDATQYF
TGTGCCAGCAGTCTACAGGGGAAGGACGCGACCCAGTACTTC
>TRBJ2-2|.|.|TRBV5-1
CATSQLGPPNTGELFF
TGCGCCACCAGCCAGTTGGGACCGCCGAACACCGGGGAGCTGTTTTTT
>TRBJ2-7|TRBD1|.|TRBV18
CASSTGASSYEQYF
TGTGCCAGCTCCACAGGGGCCAGCTCCTACGAGCAGTACTTC
>TRBJ2-4|.|.|TRBV4-1
CASSQVGRTEESHLAKNIQYF
TGCGCCAGCAGCCAAGTTGGGCGGACGGAGGAGTCCCACTTAGCCAAAAACATTCAGTACTTC
>TRBJ2-5|TRBD1|.|TRBV11-2
CASRSAGRDRQETQYF
TGTGCCAGCAGATCCGCGGGCAGGGACAGGCAAGAGACCCAGTACTTC
>TRBJ2-4|.|.|TRBV2
CASSDMGNIQYF
TGTGCCAGCAGCGACATGGGAAACATTCAGTACTTC
>TRBJ2-4|TRBD1|.|TRBV6-5
CASRTRGQAKNIQYF
TGTGCCAGCAGAACCAGGGGGCAGGCCAAAAACATTCAGTACTTC
>TRBJ1-4|.|.|TRBV25-1
CASSEWLGGGEKLFF
TGTGCCAGCAGTGAATGGTTGGGTGGCGGTGAAAAACTGTTTTTT
>TRBJ2-1|TRBD2|.|TRBV29-1
CSAGTSGYNEQFF
TGCAGCGCCGGGACTAGCGGGTACAATGAGCAGTTCTTC
>TRBJ1-4|.|once|TRBV11-2
CASRRQAEKLFF
TGTGCCAGCCGCAGACAAGCTGAAAAACTGTTTTTT
>TRBJ2-7|TRBD2|.|TRBV18
CASSPPSREASEQYF
TGTGCCAGCTCACCACCCTCGCGGGAGGCGTCCGAGCAGTACTTC
>TRBJ1-5|TRBD1|.|TRBV2
CASTPGQGARGNQPQHF
TGTGCCAGCACGCCGGGACAGGGGGCGCGTGGCAATCAGCCCCAGCATTTT
>TRBJ2-7|.|.|TRBV27
CASSSPFNKSSYEQYF
TGTGCCAGCAGTTCACCCTTCAACAAGAGCTCCTACGAGCAGTACTTC
>TRBJ2-1|TRBD2|.|TRBV7-2
CASSLGLAGGIYNEQFF
TGTGCCAGCAGCTTGGGCCTAGCGGGGGGGATCTACAATGAGCAGTTCTTC
>TRBJ1-2|TRBD1|once|TRBV28
CASSLGQGGPYGYTF
TGTGCCAGCAGTTTAGGCCAGGGGGGCCCCTATGGCTACACCTTC
>TRBJ2-7|TRBD2|.|TRBV6-5
CASSYTSGSYEQYF
TGTGCCAGCAGTTACACTAGCGGGTCCTACGAGCAGTACTTC
>TRBJ2-4|.|once|TRBV30
CAWSVSGSENIQYF
TGTGCCTGGAGTGTCTCCGGCAGTGAAAACATTCAGTACTTC
>TRBJ2-7|.|.|TRBV5-1
CASSPSGGSYEQYF
TGCGCCAGCAGCCCGTCCGGCGGCTCCTACGAGCAGTACTTC
>TRBJ1-6|TRBD1|.|TRBV4-1
CASSRATGGENSPLHF
TGCGCCAGCAGCCGCGCGACAGGGGGCGAAAATTCACCCCTCCACTTT
>TRBJ1-1|.|.|TRBV19
CATSILGGNTEAFF
TGTGCCACTTCAATTTTGGGGGGGAACACTGAAGCTTTCTTT
>TRBJ1-5|TRBD1|.|TRBV2
CASRDPGTGGDQPQHF
TGTGCCAGCAGGGACCCCGGGACAGGGGGCGATCAGCCCCAGCATTTT
>TRBJ2-1|TRBD2|.|TRBV29-1
CSAGQTSDNEQFF
TGCAGCGCCGGGCAGACTAGCGATAATGAGCAGTTCTTC
>TRBJ1-2|.|.|TRBV4-2
CASSRDDNNRGYTF
TGTGCCAGCAGCCGGGACGACAATAACCGGGGCTACACCTTC
>TRBJ1-4|TRBD1|.|TRBV9
CASSLRETGGYGKLFF
TGTGCCAGCAGCTTGCGGGAGACAGGGGGTTATGGAAAACTGTTTTTT
>TRBJ2-7|.|once|TRBV18
CASSPAVANREQYF
TGTGCCAGCTCACCAGCGGTGGCAAACCGGGAGCAGTACTTC
>TRBJ1-1|.|.|TRBV18
CASSPPGTTEAFF
TGTGCCAGCTCACCACCAGGGACCACTGAAGCTTTCTTT
>TRBJ2-5|.|.|TRBV27
CASGSLGPPQETQYF
TGTGCCAGCGGCTCCCTCGGACCTCCGCAAGAGACCCAGTACTTC
>TRBJ1-4|.|.|TRBV5-1
CASSLVAQATNEKLFF
TGCGCCAGCAGCTTAGTAGCGCAGGCAACTAATGAAAAACTGTTTTTT
>TRBJ2-1|TRBD2|.|TRBV28
CASSFRLLAGGGEQFF
TGTGCCAGCAGTTTTCGACTCCTAGCGGGAGGCGGGGAGCAGTTCTTC
>TRBJ1-1|.|.|TRBV18
CASSPPTGVSTEAFF
TGTGCCAGCTCACCACCAACTGGGGTGTCCACTGAAGCTTTCTTT
>TRBJ1-3|TRBD1|.|TRBV5-6
CASSLRLTGSFSGNTIYF
TGTGCCAGCAGCTTACGACTGACAGGGAGTTTTTCTGGAAACACCATATATTTT
>TRBJ2-2|TRBD2|.|TRBV11-2
CASSPPGREGDTGELFF
TGTGCCAGCAGCCCACCCGGTAGGGAGGGTGACACCGGGGAGCTGTTTTTT
>TRBJ2-1|.|.|TRBV5-1
CASSIYATNEQFF
TGCGCCAGCAGCATTTATGCAACCAATGAGCAGTTCTTC
>TRBJ2-6|.|.|TRBV28
CASSVSTGITGANVLTF
TGTGCCAGCAGTGTATCTACAGGGATCACTGGGGCCAACGTCCTGACTTTC
>TRBJ2-7|TRBD2|.|TRBV28
CASVLGLAGTHEQYF
TGTGCCAGCGTGTTGGGACTAGCGGGAACCCACGAGCAGTACTTC